This paragraph reports one TCR beta chain. Its antigen is not identified. The source of the sample is a study of T cell responses to AZD1222 COVID-19 vaccine. Study information: Timing groups of about 4 and about 12 weeks for second doses were pooled.

Study findings and constraints: Donors were chiefly white British, with a greater number of females, and clonal diversity was perhaps underestimated. Spike-specific TCR breadth and depth were elevated following two AZD1222 doses.

Assay used: immunoSEQ multiplex PCR; TCRdb lists only in-frame clones, some missing. The data contain about 130,000 clones, 70% to 90% of them seen just once; the ten biggest clones take up 1.5% to 1.8%. The TCR was taken from an adult in good health. Sequencing was performed on peripheral blood, taken on day 0 of AZD1222 vaccination.

CDR3 in DNA: TGTGCCAGCAGCCAAGGGACAGGGGGCGCCTATAATTCACCCCTCCACTTT. This sequence encodes CASSQGTGGAYNSPLHF. V is TRBV13 and J is TRBJ1-6, with 12 bases that match TRBD1. Trimming at V came to 5 bases and at J to 2 bases, leaving 4 bases not matched to a gene. This CDR3 region has 17 residues. Germline assignment: CDR1 PRHDT and CDR2 FYEKMQ (reference sequence).